The TCR beta chain under discussion was sequenced for a study of blood T cell repertoires in COVID-19. With 2 bases removed from V and 4 bases from J, the gap between germline ends came to 19 bases. This CDR3 spans 18 amino acids. Germline V gene sequence: CDR1 SGHRS, CDR2 YFSETQ. Sequenced by immunoSEQ multiplex PCR; TCRdb stores in-frame clones only, minus some. The profile shows about 140,000 clones, about three quarters of them singletons. This clone is a singleton in its sample. This sequence joins TRBV5-1 and TRBJ2-6; D perhaps matches TRBD2 (5 bases). Sequencing was performed on peripheral blood. The receptor's source is a man aged 45 to 65 with acute or convalescent COVID-19. This chain's CDR3 is CASSLGRLSRGGANVLTF. CDR3 DNA sequence: TGCGCCAGCAGCTTAGGACGCCTCTCCCGCGGGGGGGCCAACGTCCTGACTTTC.